The 15 T cell receptor beta chains below were found in one sample sequenced in a study of blood T cell repertoires in COVID-19. The assay was immunoSEQ multiplex PCR, and TCRdb's table has in-frame clones only and misses some. The data show about 200,000 clones, around 88% seen once. The sequenced sample was PBMCs or T cells enriched from blood (not recorded which). The receptors derive from a man aged 35 to 55 with acute COVID-19.

V gene TRBV28 combines with J gene TRBJ1-1, with D possibly TRBD1 on 5 matching bases. Trimming took off 3 bases at V and 1 base at J, with 9 bases between the two ends. The CDR3 loop spans 14 amino acids. Germline V CDR1 and CDR2: MDHEN, SYDVKM. CDR3 coding DNA: TGTGCCAGCAGTTTTTTCGACAGGAACACTGAAGCTTTCTTT. The encoded protein is CASSFFDRNTEAFF.

The chain employs TRBV3-1 (or the pseudogene TRBV3-2) and TRBJ2-1, with 13 positions matching TRBD2. The CDR3 covers 21 residues. Germline CDR1 LGHDT, CDR2 YNNKEL (reference sequence). V trimming: 2 bases; J trimming: 0 bases; junction bases outside the gene matches: 13. The CDR3 here is CASSQTNRGLAGPSSYNEQFF. For the CDR3, the DNA is TGTGCCAGCAGCCAAACTAATAGGGGACTAGCGGGACCAAGCTCCTACAATGAGCAGTTCTTC.

This chain connects TRBV27 to TRBJ2-1, with 7 bases lining up with TRBD2. This CDR3 has 14 residues. Losses at the gene ends were 5 bases for V and 3 bases for J; bases not matched to a gene: 4. Germline V CDR1 and CDR2: MNHEY, SMNVEV (reference sequence). CDR3 bases: TGTGCCAGCAGTCTACTAGCGAGCTACAATGAGCAGTTCTTC. Its protein product is CASSLLASYNEQFF.

As regards this clone: Other DNA sequences within the sample encode an identical CDR3. V gene TRBV5-1 combines with J gene TRBJ2-1; D is undetermined. Germline V gene data show CDR1 as SGHRS and CDR2 as YFSETQ. Trimming left V 4 bases short and J 5 bases short, with 10 bases between. The CDR3 runs 13 residues. The CDR3 nucleotides are TGCGCCAGCAGCCCGGGTCCAAACAATGAGCAGTTCTTC. Translated, it gives CASSPGPNNEQFF.

This chain uses TRBV6-2 or TRBV6-3 with TRBJ1-2; TRBD1 agrees at 8 bases. The CDR3 consists of 16 residues. V gave up 2 bases and J gave up 4 bases; unmatched junction bases: 9. Per the germline V gene, CDR1 is MNHEY and CDR2 is SVGEGT. CDR3: CASSYILRDRSYGYTF. DNA of the CDR3: TGTGCCAGCAGTTACATTCTACGGGACAGGAGCTATGGCTACACCTTC.

V is TRBV7-2 and J is TRBJ2-2; 7 nucleotides line up with TRBD2. This CDR3 spans 16 amino acids. After removal of 5 bases from V and 2 bases from J, the junction contained 8 bases not matched to a gene. Germline assignment: CDR1 SGHTA and CDR2 FQGNSA. The CDR3 bases are TGTGCCAGCAGCCCCAGTGGGAGGGCTAACACCGGGGAGCTGTTTTTT. Translating gives CASSPSGRANTGELFF.

The V call is TRBV7-6, the J call TRBJ2-7; D unresolved. There are 13 residues in the CDR3. The V and J ends lost 0 bases and 3 bases respectively, with 6 bases between them. Germline V gives CDR1 SGHVS, CDR2 FNYEAQ. The CDR3 DNA sequence: TGTGCCAGCAGCTTAGCAGCCGGCTACGAGCAGTACTTC. Its translation: CASSLAAGYEQYF.

The rearrangement uses TRBV2 and TRBJ2-1; D remains unclear. Germline V gives CDR1 SNHLY, CDR2 FYNNEI. Trimming removed 2 bases from V and 5 bases from J, with 4 bases in between. The CDR3 consists of 12 residues. CDR3 nucleotides: TGTGCCAGCAGTGAATACAACAATGAGCAGTTCTTC. Amino acid sequence: CASSEYNNEQFF. Using reference TRBV2 and TRBJ2-1 for the parts outside the CDR3, the full variable domain is EPEVTQTPSHQVTQMGQEVILRCVPISNHLYFYWYRQILGQKVEFLVSFYNNEISEKSEIFDDQFSVERPDGSNFTLKIRSTKLEDSAMYFCASSEYNNEQFFGPGTRLTVL.

The V call is TRBV20-1, the J call TRBJ2-1, with 9 nucleotides matching TRBD2. Germline CDR1 is DFQATT and CDR2 is SNEGSKA (reference sequence). The CDR3 is 13 amino acids. The trim removed 3 bases at V and 8 bases at J, leaving 5 bases unmatched. The CDR3 bases are TGCAGTGCTAGTAGCGGGAGTGGCTATGAGCAGTTCTTC. This encodes CSASSGSGYEQFF.

This rearrangement joins TRBV5-1 to TRBJ2-7; TRBD1 agrees at 9 bases. The CDR3 has 18 residues. Germline lookup yields CDR1 SGHRS and CDR2 YFSETQ. The V gene end was trimmed by 5 bases and the J gene end by 4 bases; junction bases not matched to a gene: 19. The CDR3 nucleotides are TGCGCCAGCAGACCATTGTTGGGGACGGGACAGGGCACGTACGAGCAGTACTTC. Translation gives CASRPLLGTGQGTYEQYF.

The CDR3 sequence: CASSLVGPYEKLFF. The CDR3, as DNA: TGTGCCAGCAGTTTGGTTGGCCCATATGAAAAACTGTTTTTT. V and J are TRBV27 and TRBJ1-4; D gene unclear. The CDR3 length is 14 residues. Germline CDR1 and CDR2: MNHEY and SMNVEV (reference sequence). V lost 3 bases and J 6 bases, leaving 11 bases between the germline ends. The entire variable domain, with the rest obtained from reference TRBV27 and TRBJ1-4, is as follows: EAQVTQNPRYLITVTGKKLTVTCSQNMNHEYMSWYRQDPGLGLRQIYYSMNVEVTDKGDVPEGYKVSRKEKRNFPLILESPSPNQTSLYFCASSLVGPYEKLFFGSGTQLSVL.

V is TRBV30 and J is TRBJ2-2; 7 nucleotides agree with TRBD2. CDR1 is GTSNPN and CDR2 is SVGIG in the germline V gene (reference sequence). Trimming took 4 bases from V and 7 from J; bases not matched to a gene: 9. The CDR3 is made up of 14 amino acids. As DNA, the CDR3 is TGTGCCTGGAATGCGGGAGTCAGAGGCGGGGAGCTGTTTTTT. Translated, it gives CAWNAGVRGGELFF.

This sequence joins TRBV30 and TRBJ2-7; 7 nucleotides align to TRBD2. Germline loops: CDR1 GTSNPN, CDR2 SVGIG (reference sequence). V was pared by 0 bases and J by 1 base, with 6 bases of the junction left unmatched. The CDR3 is 15 residues long. Here the CDR3 reads CAWSVWLAESYEQYF. In DNA, the CDR3 is TGTGCCTGGAGTGTCTGGCTAGCGGAATCCTACGAGCAGTACTTC. Full variable domain (remainder filled in from reference TRBV30 and TRBJ2-7): SQTIHQWPATLVQPVGSPLSLECTVEGTSNPNLYWYRQAAGRGLQLLFYSVGIGQISSEVPQNLSASRPQDRQFILSSKKLLLSDSGFYLCAWSVWLAESYEQYFGPGTRLTVT.

The chain couples TRBV11-1 to TRBJ2-7; TRBD1 matches 7 bases. CDR3 length: 12 residues. Germline trimming cut 5 bases from V and 4 bases from J; bases unmatched to any gene: 2. CDR1 is SGHAT and CDR2 is FQDESV in the germline V gene (reference sequence). The CDR3, as DNA: TGTGCCAGCAGCCCGACAGGGTACGAGCAGTACTTC. Translating it yields CASSPTGYEQYF.

This chain links TRBV2 with TRBJ1-5, with a possible D match to TRBD1 (5 bases). V shed 4 bases and J shed 0 bases, with 16 bases lying between them. The CDR3 spans 17 residues. Germline V gene lookup returns CDR1 SNHLY and CDR2 FYNNEI. The CDR3 spells CASSGGTAGYSNQPQHF. Here the CDR3 DNA reads TGTGCCAGCAGTGGAGGGACGGCGGGGTATAGCAATCAGCCCCAGCATTTT.